The clone carrying this T cell receptor (beta chain) came up many times. Its target is not known. Construction of TCR beta libraries relied on iRepertoire HTBI primers and on Arm-PCR targeting CDR3 regions. TCRdb passed the multiplex PCR reads through MiXCR, listing each CDR3 protein once. The sample shows 350,000 to 500,000 distinct CDR3 sequences, about 16% of them seen only once. The data belong to a study of regulatory T cells in long-lasting Graves disease. V lost 1 base and J lost 11, with 26 bases in between. The CDR3 has 17 amino acids. Germline V gene data show CDR1 as LGHDT and CDR2 as YNNKEL (reference sequence). Overall study results and limits: Researchers reported studying only peripheral blood, not thyroid tissue. Possibly, too few samples lowered accuracy. TRBV28, TRBJ1-2 and TRBJ2-5 were favored in persistent disease.

Time point indicated: newly diagnosed GD, antithyroid drugs for less than 3 months. Making the TCR library involved RNA that had been extracted from PBMCs. The sample was also linked to a second study, of T cells in Graves' hyperthyroidism and ophthalmopathy.

The source is a woman between 18 and 29 years old with Graves disease. The V and J genes are TRBV3-1 and TRBJ1-1; a weak D match, TRBD1 (6 bases). This specimen was peripheral blood mononuclear cells (PBMCs), taken at new diagnosis, from a patient treated with antithyroid drugs. The CDR3 is CASSQAVGGAGMRDAFF. Here the CDR3 DNA reads TGTGCCAGCAGCCAAGCGGTTGGGGGCGCGGGAATGCGTGACGCTTTCTTT.